This is a list of T cell receptor beta chains from one sample in a study of blood T cells in healthy people across ages. TCRdb re-called the 5' RACE reads through MiXCR, storing one row per CDR3 protein. The table records 1.5 million to 2 million distinct CDR3 sequences, about 32% of them present only once. The sample taken for sequencing was blood. The receptor set was obtained from a woman under 40 in good health. Both conserved end residues are part of each CDR3. A D gene is named only where the DNA matches it firmly. Clone size is stated in some rows and not others, as once, few, many or a class when expanded.

TRBJ2-5 | 14 | . | TRBV9 | . | TGTGCCAGCAGCACAGCGGGTGCTGGGTATCCCCAGTACTTC | CASSTAGAGYPQYF
TRBJ1-1 | 13 | TRBD1 | TRBV29-1 | few | TGCAGCGTACGACAGGGGGTAGAGACTGAAGCTTTCTTT | CSVRQGVETEAFF
TRBJ1-1 | 12 | . | TRBV25-1 | . | TGTGCCAGCAAATCGGGGAACACTGAAGCTTTCTTT | CASKSGNTEAFF
TRBJ2-1 | 19 | TRBD2 | TRBV5-1 | few | TGCGCCAGCAGCTTGGTGGCTCCGGGACTAGCGGGAGGTAACAATGAGCAGTTCTTC | CASSLVAPGLAGGNNEQFF
TRBJ2-1 | 15 | TRBD2 | TRBV2 | few | TGTGCCAGCAGGACTCTAGCGGACTCCTACAATGAGCAGTTCTTC | CASRTLADSYNEQFF
TRBJ1-5 | 16 | . | TRBV7-9 | . | TGTGCCAGCAGCTCTTTTGGGGGGACGGGCAATCAGCCCCAGCATTTT | CASSSFGGTGNQPQHF
TRBJ2-1 | 17 | TRBD2 | TRBV7-8 | few | TGTGCCAGCAGCGCGGTCACTAGCGGGAGGCCCAACAATGAGCAGTTCTTC | CASSAVTSGRPNNEQFF
TRBJ1-2 | 14 | TRBD1 | TRBV20-1 | . | TGCAGTGCTTACTCCGGGACAGGGTCCTATGGCTACACCTTC | CSAYSGTGSYGYTF
TRBJ1-2 | 14 | . | TRBV11-2 | . | TGTGCCAGCAGCTTAGTCCGTGAGAACTATGGCTACACCTTC | CASSLVRENYGYTF
TRBJ2-2 | 14 | TRBD2 | TRBV12-3/TRBV12-4 | . | TGTGCCAGCACCAAACTAGCGGACACCGGGGAGCTGTTTTTT | CASTKLADTGELFF
TRBJ1-1 | 18 | . | TRBV4-1 | . | TGCGCCAGCAGCAACGCGGGGGCAGGCGAACTCATGAACACTGAAGCTTTCTTT | CASSNAGAGELMNTEAFF
TRBJ2-5 | 14 | . | TRBV5-1 | few | TGCGCCAGCAGCGCAGGTCCGGGACTCGGGACCCAGTACTTC | CASSAGPGLGTQYF
TRBJ1-1 | 14 | TRBD1 | TRBV6-1 | . | TGTGCCAGCAAATGGACAGGGACGAACACTGAAGCTTTCTTT | CASKWTGTNTEAFF
TRBJ1-2 | 15 | TRBD1 | TRBV3-1 | . | TGTGCCAGCAGCCATCGCGACAGGGGGCAAGATGGCTACACCTTC | CASSHRDRGQDGYTF
TRBJ2-3 | 16 | . | TRBV11-2 | few | TGTGCCAGCAGCCTCGGAGCCCAGGGGTTCACAGATACGCAGTATTTT | CASSLGAQGFTDTQYF
TRBJ2-5 | 16 | TRBD2 | TRBV5-4 | . | TGTGCCAGCAGCTTGAATAGCGGGGGACCACAAGAGACCCAGTACTTC | CASSLNSGGPQETQYF
TRBJ1-5 | 14 | . | TRBV20-1 | . | TGCAGTGCTTTCGGGGGAGGAGAGCATCAGCCCCAGCATTTT | CSAFGGGEHQPQHF
TRBJ1-2 | 19 | TRBD1 | TRBV28 | few | TGTGCCAGCAGTAGTTACTCCGGGACAGGCCAGATTTTTTTGTATGGCTACACCTTC | CASSSYSGTGQIFLYGYTF
TRBJ1-6 | 16 | TRBD1 | TRBV9 | . | TGTGCCAGCAGCCCTCACGGACAGGGCGGAAATTCACCCCTCCACTTT | CASSPHGQGGNSPLHF
TRBJ1-1 | 14 | . | TRBV12-3/TRBV12-4 | . | TGTGCCAGCAGCTTGGACCCGGTGAACACTGAAGCTTCCTTT | CASSLDPVNTEASF
TRBJ2-7 | 15 | TRBD1 | TRBV7-9 | . | TGTGCCAGCAGCAACCGGGACAGCCCGTCCTACGAGCAGTACTTC | CASSNRDSPSYEQYF
TRBJ2-3 | 17 | TRBD2 | TRBV10-2 | few | TGCGCCAGCAGCCTAGGACTAGCGGGAGGGCAGAAAGATACGCAGTATTTT | CASSLGLAGGQKDTQYF
TRBJ2-1 | 16 | TRBD2 | TRBV3-1 | . | TGTGCCAGCAGCCAAGATGCACTAGCGGGAGGGGACGAGCAGTTCTTC | CASSQDALAGGDEQFF
TRBJ2-1 | 16 | TRBD2 | TRBV20-1 | few | TGCAGTGCTAGAGATCGGCTAGCGGGGGACTACAATGAGCAGTTCTTC | CSARDRLAGDYNEQFF
TRBJ2-7 | 17 | . | TRBV7-6 | . | TGTACCAGCAGCTTAGCGAAAGGGGGGGGCCGAACCTACGAGCAGTACTTC | CTSSLAKGGGRTYEQYF
TRBJ2-3 | 15 | TRBD2 | TRBV6-2/TRBV6-3 | . | TGTGCCAGCAGTTTTGACGGGGGGGACACAGATACGCAGTATTTT | CASSFDGGDTDTQYF
TRBJ1-6 | 15 | . | TRBV2 | few | TGTGCCAGCAGCCCCGCGACCCAGGGAGGTTCACCCCTCCACTTT | CASSPATQGGSPLHF
TRBJ1-1 | 14 | . | TRBV10-3 | . | TGTGCCATCAGTGAGTCATTGGGGCCCACAGAAGCTTTCTTT | CAISESLGPTEAFF
TRBJ2-1 | 14 | . | TRBV6-6 | few | TGTGCCAGCACCACGAGTCCTGATTACAATGAGCAGTTCTTC | CASTTSPDYNEQFF
TRBJ2-1 | 15 | TRBD2 | TRBV5-4 | . | TGTGCCACCCGACTAGCGGGACTCTCCTACAATGAGCAGTTCTTC | CATRLAGLSYNEQFF
TRBJ2-1 | 14 | . | TRBV6-6 | once | TGTGCCAGCAGTTACGAGACTGCGTACAATGTGCAGTTCTTC | CASSYETAYNVQFF
TRBJ2-5 | 16 | TRBD1 | TRBV7-2 | few | TGTGCCAGCAGCTTCCGGATGGGACAGGGTAAAGAGACCCAGTACTTC | CASSFRMGQGKETQYF
TRBJ2-1 | 14 | . | TRBV7-3 | . | TGTGCCAGCAGCCTACTCCAAACCGGGACCCGGCAGTTCTTC | CASSLLQTGTRQFF
TRBJ2-1 | 14 | . | TRBV20-1 | . | TGCAGTGTCACGGGACTGGGCTCCGGGGATGAGCAGTTCTTC | CSVTGLGSGDEQFF
TRBJ2-5 | 16 | TRBD2 | TRBV10-3 | . | TGTGCCATCAGTGGGTCGAGCGGGAGGAGGAAAGAGACCCAGTACTTC | CAISGSSGRRKETQYF
TRBJ2-6 | 15 | . | TRBV5-5 | few | TGTGCCAGCAGACATACCGGGACAGGGGCCAACGTCCTGACTTTC | CASRHTGTGANVLTF
TRBJ2-1 | 12 | . | TRBV24-1 | . | TGTGCCACCAGTGATTTGAAAGCTGAGCAGTTCTTC | CATSDLKAEQFF
TRBJ2-3 | 16 | . | TRBV4-1 | few | TGCGCCAGCAGCCCTCGGGCAGGGGCAATCACAGATACGCAGTATTTT | CASSPRAGAITDTQYF
TRBJ1-2 | 13 | . | TRBV5-1 | . | TGCGCCAGCAGTATTGAAGCCCTCGGTGGCTACACCTTC | CASSIEALGGYTF
TRBJ2-7 | 16 | TRBD1 | TRBV12-3/TRBV12-4 | few | TGTGCCAGCAGCCCTGACGGACAGGGGATTTCCTACGAGCAGTACTTC | CASSPDGQGISYEQYF
TRBJ1-2 | 16 | . | TRBV15 | . | TGTGCCACCAGCAGAGAGGCAGGGACGCTCGGGTATGGCTACACCTTC | CATSREAGTLGYGYTF
TRBJ2-1 | 13 | TRBD2 | TRBV2 | few | TGTGCCAGCATGAGGGAGGGTGGGAGCGGTCAGTTCTTC | CASMREGGSGQFF
TRBJ2-7 | 13 | TRBD2 | TRBV2 | . | TGTGCCAGCAGTGAGAGCGGGAGCAACGAGCAGTACTTC | CASSESGSNEQYF
TRBJ2-7 | 13 | TRBD1 | TRBV6-1 | . | TGTGCCAGCGACGAGGACAGGGCTAACGAGCAGTACTTC | CASDEDRANEQYF
TRBJ2-3 | 16 | . | TRBV19 | . | TGTGCCAGTAGTCTTGGGACCTACCTTAACCGAGATACGCAGTATTTT | CASSLGTYLNRDTQYF
TRBJ2-1 | 19 | . | TRBV4-1 | . | TGCGCCAGCAGCCAAGGAGGGGGGAGGGGGACTCAATCCTACAATGAGCAGTTCTTC | CASSQGGGRGTQSYNEQFF
TRBJ2-7 | 13 | . | TRBV9 | . | TGTGCCAGCAGCGTAGGGGGGTCCTACGGGCAGTACTTC | CASSVGGSYGQYF
TRBJ1-2 | 14 | TRBD1 | TRBV29-1 | few | TGCAGCGTTCTAGACGACAGGGGGTTCTATGGCTACACCTTC | CSVLDDRGFYGYTF
TRBJ2-1 | 17 | TRBD1 | TRBV5-4 | . | TGCGCCAGCAGCTTGACGACCGGGACAGGCCTCGGAAATGAGCAGTTCTTC | CASSLTTGTGLGNEQFF
TRBJ2-1 | 14 | . | TRBV20-1 | . | TGCAGTGCCAAGCAAGAAACAGGGAGTGGTGAGCAGTTCTTC | CSAKQETGSGEQFF